Below are 29 T cell receptor beta chains sequenced from a single sample in a study of CD8 T cells in ankylosing spondylitis. TCRdb re-derived calls from the 5' RACE reads in MiXCR, one entry per CDR3 protein. The repertoire includes 35,000 to 50,000 distinct CDR3 sequences, roughly 11% of them detected once, and more than 1.3% sits in the top ten. The material sequenced was blood, either unsorted or a sorted T cell fraction (not recorded which). These receptors came from a male donor with ankylosing spondylitis or in good health (not recorded which).

This clonotype showed up many times. The chain joins TRBV5-6 to TRBJ1-2; 8 bases align to TRBD1. The junction had 16 bases not matched to a gene; V was cut back by 7 bases and J by 11 bases. The CDR3 has 14 amino acids. CDR1 is SGHDT and CDR2 is YYEEEE in the germline V gene. The CDR3 nucleotides are TGTGCCAGCGAACTATCTTCAGGACAGGGAGGTTACACCTTC. Residues: CASELSSGQGGYTF.

The chain combines TRBV7-7 with TRBJ2-2, with 9 bases matching TRBD1. Trimming removed 5 bases from V and 5 bases from J; junction bases left unmatched: 6. This CDR3 is 15 amino acids long. Germline CDR1 is SSHAT and CDR2 is FNYEAQ (reference sequence). This CDR3 reads CASSPRTGETGELFF. In DNA form, the CDR3 reads TGTGCCAGCAGCCCGCGGACAGGGGAGACCGGGGAGCTGTTTTTT.

This clonotype was seen at least ten times. The CDR3 bases are TGTGCCAGCAGACCCGGGACAGGGGGCAATCAGCCCCAGCATTTT. As protein: CASRPGTGGNQPQHF. The J gene is TRBJ1-5, the V gene TRBV12-3 or TRBV12-4, with 10 bases lining up with TRBD1. The CDR3 is 15 amino acids. The trim removed 6 bases at V and 2 bases at J, leaving 4 bases unmatched.

This clonotype has at least ten counts. This chain uses TRBV4-2 with TRBJ2-1; perhaps TRBD2 as D (6 bases). The CDR3 totals 15 residues. V lost 1 base to trimming and J lost 7 bases, with 14 bases between them. In germline, CDR1 is LGHNA, CDR2 YNFKEQ. The CDR3 nucleotides read TGTGCCAGCAGCCAAGGGGTTGCCGGAGGGAATGAGCAGTTCTTC. It yields the protein CASSQGVAGGNEQFF.

This clonotype has at least ten counts. This chain joins TRBV6-5 and TRBJ1-2; 7 positions match TRBD1. The CDR3 sequence is 16 residues long. Trimming at V came to 4 bases and at J to 2 bases, leaving 10 bases not matched to a gene. Per the germline V gene, CDR1 is MNHEY and CDR2 is SVGAGI. CDR3 DNA sequence: TGTGCCAGCAGTTTCTCCGGGACAGTTCCCAACTATGGCTACACCTTC. This gives the protein CASSFSGTVPNYGYTF.

This clonotype has only a few counts. This chain links TRBV27 with TRBJ2-5; D remains unclear. Trimming took 2 bases from V and 1 from J, leaving 5 bases between them. Germline CDR1 reads MNHEY; CDR2 reads SMNVEV (reference sequence). There are 13 residues in the CDR3. The chain's CDR3 is CASSLNGQETQYF. The CDR3 bases are TGTGCCAGCAGTTTAAACGGCCAAGAGACCCAGTACTTC.

This clonotype showed up many times. This chain joins TRBV5-1 and TRBJ2-7, with D hard to call. Per the germline V gene, CDR1 is SGHRS and CDR2 is YFSETQ. V lost 2 bases and J lost 0, with 9 bases in between. This CDR3 is built from 14 residues. The CDR3 DNA reads as TGCGCCAGCAGCTTCCAAACCAACTCCTACGAGCAGTACTTC. Translation gives CASSFQTNSYEQYF.

This clonotype was seen repeatedly, ten times or more. The V call is TRBV5-1, the J call TRBJ1-2, with a possible D match to TRBD1 (5 bases). This CDR3 has 14 amino acids. CDR1 is SGHRS, CDR2 YFSETQ, per germline. V gave up 6 bases and J gave up 0 bases, with 12 bases separating them. CDR3 nucleotides: TGCGCCAGCACCCAGGGTAGTGCTAACTATGGCTACACCTTC. It translates to CASTQGSANYGYTF.

In this sample, this clonotype turned up many times. The chain has TRBV24-1 and TRBJ2-3; 8 bases fit TRBD2. CDR1 KGHDR and CDR2 SFDVKD come from the germline V gene. J was trimmed by 1 base and V by 4 bases; bases with no gene match: 3. This CDR3 contains 15 residues. The DNA for the CDR3 is TGTGCCACCAGTGACGGGGGGGAGGGCACAGATACGCAGTATTTT. This translates into CATSDGGEGTDTQYF.

This chain links TRBV29-1 with TRBJ1-4; 10 nucleotides line up with TRBD1. J was trimmed by 5 bases and V by 5 bases; bases with no gene match: 8. Germline-derived CDR1 and CDR2 are SQVTM and ANQGSEA. The length of the CDR3 is 15 residues. CDR3 in amino acids: CSVLRDRGENEKLFF. In DNA form, the CDR3 reads TGCAGCGTTCTTCGGGACAGGGGAGAGAATGAAAAACTGTTTTTT.

The chain couples TRBV7-9 to TRBJ1-2; D uncertain. The CDR3 is made up of 13 amino acids. The germline V and J ends were trimmed by 2 bases and 8 bases, with 12 bases remaining between them. The V gene's germline CDR1 is SEHNR and CDR2 FQNEAQ (reference sequence). The CDR3 here is CASSLYLWMGYTF. Written as DNA, the CDR3 is TGTGCCAGCAGCTTATATCTTTGGATGGGCTACACCTTC.

The rearrangement links TRBV5-1 to TRBJ2-5; D not resolved. This CDR3 region has 12 residues. CDR1 is SGHRS and CDR2 is YFSETQ in the germline V gene. V lost 0 bases to trimming and J lost 2 bases, with 2 bases between them. The CDR3 nucleotides are TGCGCCAGCAGCTTGGAACAAGAGACCCAGTACTTC. This encodes CASSLEQETQYF.

The table lists this clonotype with many counts. An end of the junction does not agree with germline; a read error may underlie this. The chain links TRBV6-1 to TRBJ2-1; 8 positions agree with TRBD1. Germline-derived CDR1 and CDR2 are MNHNS and SASEGT. This CDR3 has 16 residues. CDR3 DNA: TGTGCCAGCAGTACGCTAACAGGGGGAGCCTACGATGAGCAGTTCTTC. This sequence encodes CASSTLTGGAYDEQFF.

In this sample, this clonotype turned up many times. The chain links TRBV4-2 to TRBJ2-3; D gene unclear. V lost 2 bases and J lost 0, with 3 bases in between. Germline assignment: CDR1 LGHNA and CDR2 YNFKEQ. This CDR3 region has 13 residues. Here the CDR3 reads CASSQSSTDTQYF. The CDR3 DNA reads TGTGCCAGCAGCCAAAGCAGCACAGATACGCAGTATTTT.

The chain is built from TRBV4-1 and TRBJ2-3; maybe TRBD1 (5 bases). V was cut by 1 base and J by 3 bases, with 14 bases left in between. The CDR3 covers 16 residues. The V gene's germline CDR1 is MGHRA and CDR2 YSYEKL. CDR3 DNA: TGCGCCAGCAGCCAAGTGGTTGTGGACATAACAGATACGCAGTATTTT. As protein: CASSQVVVDITDTQYF.

In this sample, this clonotype turned up once. This may be a read error, as it is one base from a much larger clone. This chain's CDR3 is CVSSSRLAGTPTSTDTQYF. CDR3 coding DNA: TGTGTCAGCAGCTCGAGACTAGCGGGGACACCTACTAGCACAGATACGCAGTATTTT. This sequence joins TRBV11-2 and TRBJ2-3, with TRBD2 identical over 11 bases. The germline gives CDR1 SGHAT, CDR2 FQNNGV. This CDR3 contains 19 residues.

This clonotype was picked up a small number of times. V usage is TRBV4-2 and J usage is TRBJ2-1, with 7 bases aligning to TRBD1. V was pared by 2 bases and J by 5 bases, with 6 bases of the junction left unmatched. Germline CDR1 reads LGHNA; CDR2 reads YNFKEQ. CDR3 length: 15 amino acids. CDR3 in amino acids: CASSQLSGGHNEQFF. CDR3 nucleotide sequence: TGTGCCAGCAGCCAATTGTCAGGGGGTCACAATGAGCAGTTCTTC.

The chain has TRBV10-3 and TRBJ1-2; D is undetermined. Germline CDR1 is ENHRY and CDR2 is SYGVKD. Trimming cost V 4 bases and J 6 bases, with 12 bases left between them. The CDR3 runs to 13 residues. This chain's CDR3 is CAISGQDGDGYTF. The CDR3 coding sequence is TGTGCCATCAGTGGCCAGGATGGCGATGGCTACACCTTC.

In the case of this clonotype: A much larger clone differs from this one at a single base, so this may be a read error. V usage is TRBV2 and J usage is TRBJ1-5; D is perhaps TRBD1 (5 bases). CDR1 and CDR2 (germline): SNHLY, FYNNEI. The CDR3 length is 13 residues. The CDR3 region is CTSSDRFNQPQHF. The CDR3 DNA reads as TGTACCAGCAGTGACAGATTCAATCAGCCCCAGCATTTT. The variable domain in full, with the rest retrieved from reference TRBV2 and TRBJ1-5, is EPEVTQTPSHQVTQMGQEVILRCVPISNHLYFYWYRQILGQKVEFLVSFYNNEISEKSEIFDDQFSVERPDGSNFTLKIRSTKLEDSAMYFCTSSDRFNQPQHFGDGTRLSIL.

This clonotype came up a few times. V usage is TRBV11-2 and J usage is TRBJ1-5; a possible D gene is TRBD1 (5 bases). The CDR3 consists of 17 residues. V lost 1 base to trimming and J lost 1 base, with 14 bases between them. Germline V gives CDR1 SGHAT, CDR2 FQNNGV. The CDR3 DNA reads as TGTGCCAGCAGCTTAGTCTATGGGGGATCGAGCAATCAGCCCCAGCATTTT. Residues: CASSLVYGGSSNQPQHF.

This clonotype was seen many times. The rearrangement links TRBV5-1 to TRBJ2-5; D gene uncertain. CDR1 and CDR2 from the germline V gene are SGHRS and YFSETQ. Trimming shortened V by 0 bases and J by 5 bases, and 11 bases separated the two germline ends. CDR3 length: 14 residues. The CDR3 DNA is TGCGCCAGCAGCTTGGTTATCGGACCGGAGACCCAGTACTTC. Amino acid sequence: CASSLVIGPETQYF.

Ten or more counts support this clonotype. The V call is TRBV19, the J call TRBJ2-2; D is unresolved. Trimming took 4 bases from V and 12 from J, leaving 9 bases between them. The CDR3 is 11 amino acids. Germline assignment: CDR1 LNHDA and CDR2 SQIVND (reference sequence). CDR3 nucleotide sequence: TGTGCCAGTAGTACCTACGCTCAGCTGTTTTTT. Translating gives CASSTYAQLFF.

The table lists this clonotype with many counts. The rearrangement joins TRBV5-1 to TRBJ2-5; TRBD1 matches 9 bases. The length of the CDR3 is 14 residues. Germline loops: CDR1 SGHRS, CDR2 YFSETQ. V lost 2 bases to trimming and J lost 4 bases; unmatched junction nucleotides: 3. CDR3 sequence: CASSLGQGIETQYF. The CDR3 nucleotides read TGCGCCAGCAGCTTAGGACAGGGGATAGAGACCCAGTACTTC.

This clonotype was seen many times. The rearrangement uses TRBV6-1 and TRBJ2-1; 13 nucleotides agree with TRBD2. The J segment lost 3 bases and the V segment lost 2 bases, leaving 1 base of the junction unmatched. CDR3 length equals 16 residues. Germline assignment: CDR1 MNHNS and CDR2 SASEGT. In DNA form, the CDR3 reads TGTGCCAGCAGTGAACGACTAGCGGGGGGCTACAATGAGCAGTTCTTC. Protein sequence: CASSERLAGGYNEQFF.

The sample holds many counts of this clonotype. V is TRBV15 and J is TRBJ2-3, with a possible D match to TRBD1 (6 bases). CDR3 length: 14 amino acids. Between the trimmed V and J ends, which lost 4 bases and 7 bases, there was a span of 15 bases. Germline V lookup: CDR1 LNHNV, CDR2 YYDKDF (reference sequence). CDR3 DNA: TGTGCCACCAGCACCAACCTCAGGGGACATACGCAGTATTTT. It specifies CATSTNLRGHTQYF.

This clonotype came up a few times. This chain links TRBV7-1 with TRBJ2-2; possibly TRBD2 for D (6 bases). TRBV7-1 is placed among ORFs of uncertain function. V shed 2 bases and J shed 0 bases, with 31 bases lying between them. The CDR3 is made up of 23 amino acids. The CDR3 reads CASSSLLGATDDPGLTNTGELFF. The CDR3 bases are TGTGCCAGCAGCTCACTCCTCGGGGCTACAGACGACCCGGGACTTACGAACACCGGGGAGCTGTTTTTT.

The chain couples TRBV14 to TRBJ2-7, with 9 bases aligning to TRBD2. This CDR3 contains 19 residues. V dropped 0 bases and J dropped 1; count of bases not matched to a gene: 13. Germline lookup yields CDR1 SGHDN and CDR2 FVKESK. The CDR3 region is CASSQEGRASGGPSYEQYF. Here the CDR3 DNA reads TGTGCCAGCAGCCAAGAGGGTAGGGCGAGCGGGGGGCCGTCCTACGAGCAGTACTTC.

There are many counts of this clonotype. The V and J genes are TRBV6-5 and TRBJ1-2; no firm D call. The CDR3 contains 15 residues. Germline V gene sequence: CDR1 MNHEY, CDR2 SVGAGI. The ends were cut back, 6 bases at V and 7 bases at J, with 21 bases in the middle. The CDR3 region is CASSKTPGLLLGYTF. The CDR3, as DNA: TGTGCCAGCAGCAAAACTCCAGGACTGCTCCTTGGCTACACCTTC.

This clonotype was seen many times. The chain is built from TRBV15 and TRBJ2-3; D unclear. This CDR3 is built from 14 residues. V was cut by 4 bases and J by 1 base, with 9 bases left in between. Looked up from germline, CDR1 is LNHNV and CDR2 is YYDKDF (reference sequence). In DNA form, the CDR3 reads TGTGCCACCAGCATTCATCTTGGCACAGATACGCAGTATTTT. Its translation is CATSIHLGTDTQYF.